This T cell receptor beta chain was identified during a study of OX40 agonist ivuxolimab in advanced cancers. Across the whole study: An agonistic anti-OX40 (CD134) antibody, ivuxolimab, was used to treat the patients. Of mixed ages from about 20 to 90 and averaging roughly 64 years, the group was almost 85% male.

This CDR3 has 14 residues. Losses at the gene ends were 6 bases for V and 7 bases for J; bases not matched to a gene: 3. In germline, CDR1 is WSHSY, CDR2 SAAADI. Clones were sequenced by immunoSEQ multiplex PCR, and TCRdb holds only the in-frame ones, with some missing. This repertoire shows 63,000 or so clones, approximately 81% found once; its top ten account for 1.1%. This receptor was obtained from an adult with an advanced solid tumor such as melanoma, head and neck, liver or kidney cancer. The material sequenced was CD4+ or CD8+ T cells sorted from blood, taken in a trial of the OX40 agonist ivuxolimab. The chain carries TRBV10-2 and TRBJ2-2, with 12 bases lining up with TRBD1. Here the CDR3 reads CASSGTGGNGELFF. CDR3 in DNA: TGCGCCAGCAGCGGGACAGGGGGCAACGGGGAGCTGTTTTTT.